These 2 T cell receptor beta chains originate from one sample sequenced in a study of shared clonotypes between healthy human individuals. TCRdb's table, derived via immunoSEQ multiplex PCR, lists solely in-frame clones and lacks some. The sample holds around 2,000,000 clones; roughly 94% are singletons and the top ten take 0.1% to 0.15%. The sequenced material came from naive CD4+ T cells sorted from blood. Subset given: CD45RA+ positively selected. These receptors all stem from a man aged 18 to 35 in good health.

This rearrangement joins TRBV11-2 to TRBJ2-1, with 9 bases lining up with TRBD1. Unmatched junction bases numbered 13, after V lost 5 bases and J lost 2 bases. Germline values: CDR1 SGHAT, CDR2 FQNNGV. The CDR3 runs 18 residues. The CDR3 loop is CASSKAKTGQGTYNEQFF. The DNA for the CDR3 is TGTGCCAGCAGCAAGGCCAAAACGGGACAGGGCACCTACAATGAGCAGTTCTTC.

The CDR3 DNA follows: TGTGCCAGCAGCCTCGGACTCCTCTCTGGGGCCAACGTCCTGACTTTC. It yields the protein CASSLGLLSGANVLTF. The chain uses TRBV5-4 and TRBJ2-6; possibly TRBD2 for D (5 bases). The V end was cut by 4 bases, the J end by 0 bases, with 11 bases between. The CDR3 totals 16 residues. The germline gives CDR1 SGHNT, CDR2 YYREEE (reference sequence).